The sequence of this TCR beta chain was determined in a study of cytomegalovirus exposure and HLA in healthy donors. Study context: HLA-typed donors contributed some 87 million unique TCRs, which were held in an early data release. Findings and limits, study-wide: Among TCR sequences, most were rare, though some public TCRs appeared in many donors.

Comments on this clone: Antigen specificity is unknown. Other nucleotide sequences from this sample produce the same CDR3.

In the PCR, 60 Vbeta and 13 Jbeta primers were used. This table comes from immunoSEQ multiplex PCR, and its TCRdb copy is limited to in-frame clones, with some not included. The sample data list about 96,000 clones. Each donor was healthy, and each was a bone marrow donor. The sequencing sample was made of PBMCs. This TCR came from a young woman in good health and CMV-seronegative.

CDR3 nucleotide sequence: TGTGCCAGCAGTTTAGGGTCAGGGTATGGGGCTGGGGCCAACGTCCTGACTTTC. Its translation: CASSLGSGYGAGANVLTF. This sequence joins TRBV28 and TRBJ2-6, with D possibly TRBD1 on 5 matching bases. The CDR3 consists of 18 residues. Looked up from germline, CDR1 is MDHEN and CDR2 is SYDVKM. V was pared by 2 bases and J by 2 bases, with 16 bases between.